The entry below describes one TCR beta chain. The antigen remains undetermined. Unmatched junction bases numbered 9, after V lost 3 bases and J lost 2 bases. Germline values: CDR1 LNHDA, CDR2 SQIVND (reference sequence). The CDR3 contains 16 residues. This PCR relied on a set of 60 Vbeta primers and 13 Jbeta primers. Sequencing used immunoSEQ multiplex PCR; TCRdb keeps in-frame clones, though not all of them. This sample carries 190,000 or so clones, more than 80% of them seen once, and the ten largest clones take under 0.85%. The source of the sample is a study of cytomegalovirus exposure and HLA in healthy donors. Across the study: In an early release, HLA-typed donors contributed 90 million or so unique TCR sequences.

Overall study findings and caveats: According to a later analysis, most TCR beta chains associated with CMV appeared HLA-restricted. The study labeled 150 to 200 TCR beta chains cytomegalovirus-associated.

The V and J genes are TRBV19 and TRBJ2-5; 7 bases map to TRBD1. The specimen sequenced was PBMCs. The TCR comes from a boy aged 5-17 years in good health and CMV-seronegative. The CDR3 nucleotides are TGTGCCAGTAGTATCACCCCGGGACAGACACAAGAGACCCAGTACTTC. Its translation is CASSITPGQTQETQYF. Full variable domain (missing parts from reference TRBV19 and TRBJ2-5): DGGITQSPKYLFRKEGQNVTLSCEQNLNHDAMYWYRQDPGQGLRLIYYSQIVNDFQKGDIAEGYSVSREKKESFPLTVTSAQKNPTAFYLCASSITPGQTQETQYFGPGTRLLVL.